These 13 T cell receptor beta chains were sequenced from one sample in a study of blood T cell repertoires in COVID-19. Generated by immunoSEQ multiplex PCR, the TCRdb table keeps only in-frame clones and is missing some. This table has roughly 35,000 clones, around 90% appearing once. The sequenced material came from peripheral blood. These receptors originate from a man in his forties or fifties with active or convalescent COVID-19.

This chain joins TRBV7-9 and TRBJ1-1; no clear D gene. The CDR3 runs 12 residues. Deletions cut 1 base from V and 4 bases from J, with 4 bases between. Germline V gene data show CDR1 as SEHNR and CDR2 as FQNEAQ (reference sequence). CDR3 sequence: CASSLDITEAFF. DNA for the CDR3: TGTGCCAGCAGCTTAGATATCACTGAAGCTTTCTTT.

This chain connects TRBV10-2 to TRBJ2-1, with 11 bases fitting TRBD2. Germline lookup yields CDR1 WSHSY and CDR2 SAAADI. The CDR3 runs 17 residues. The V and J ends lost 2 bases and 4 bases, in that order; junction bases with no gene match: 7. In DNA, the CDR3 is TGCGCCAGCAGTGAGCCTAGACTAGCGGGACGATACAATGAGCAGTTCTTC. Protein: CASSEPRLAGRYNEQFF.

J is TRBJ2-5 and V is TRBV7-2; 10 nucleotides agree with TRBD1. There are 15 residues in the CDR3. In germline, CDR1 is SGHTA, CDR2 FQGNSA. Germline trimming cut 3 bases from V and 4 bases from J; bases unmatched to any gene: 5. This CDR3 is CASSFGTGAGETQYF. CDR3 coding DNA: TGTGCCAGCAGCTTTGGGACAGGGGCCGGAGAGACCCAGTACTTC.

The gene calls are TRBV6-6 and TRBJ1-4; D possibly corresponds to TRBD1 (6 bases). The CDR3 contains 13 residues. Germline CDR1 reads MNHNY; CDR2 reads SVGAGI (reference sequence). The V end was cut by 7 bases, the J end by 4 bases, with 10 bases between. The CDR3 sequence is CASNRRGNEKLFF. The CDR3 DNA sequence: TGTGCCAGCAATCGCAGGGGTAATGAAAAACTGTTTTTT.

This sequence joins TRBV7-9 and TRBJ2-1; 11 bases are shared with TRBD2. V shed 4 bases, J shed 3 bases, and the junction held 2 bases outside the gene matches. Germline lookup yields CDR1 SEHNR and CDR2 FQNEAQ (reference sequence). There are 15 residues in the CDR3. The CDR3 region has the DNA TGTGCCAGCAGCTCGACTAGCGGGATCTACAATGAGCAGTTCTTC. It translates to CASSSTSGIYNEQFF.

Only a few counts were recorded for this clone. The chain employs TRBV11-2 and TRBJ2-7; 14 bases are a match to TRBD2. The CDR3 covers 16 residues. V shed 5 bases, J shed 4 bases, and the junction held 7 bases outside the gene matches. CDR1 is SGHAT and CDR2 is FQNNGV in the germline V gene. The DNA for the CDR3 is TGTGCCAGCAGCCTAGGACTAGCGGGAGGTGGATACGAGCAGTACTTC. It specifies CASSLGLAGGGYEQYF.

The DNA of the CDR3 is TGTGCCAGTAGGACAGGGCTATCTGGGGCCAACGTCCTGACTTTC. Its protein is CASRTGLSGANVLTF. The chain recombines TRBV19 with TRBJ2-6, with TRBD1 matching over 7 bases. V gave up 6 bases and J gave up 1 base; unmatched junction bases: 3. There are 15 residues in the CDR3. CDR1 LNHDA and CDR2 SQIVND come from the germline V gene (reference sequence). Supplemented by reference TRBV19 and TRBJ2-6, the full variable domain reads DGGITQSPKYLFRKEGQNVTLSCEQNLNHDAMYWYRQDPGQGLRLIYYSQIVNDFQKGDIAEGYSVSREKKESFPLTVTSAQKNPTAFYLCASRTGLSGANVLTFGAGSRLTVL.

As DNA, the CDR3 is TGTGCCAGCAGTCCCATCAGGGGGGACGGAAACACCATATATTTT. This encodes CASSPIRGDGNTIYF. This sequence joins TRBV6-5 and TRBJ1-3; TRBD1 matches at 7 bases. CDR3 length: 15 residues. Germline V gene lookup returns CDR1 MNHEY and CDR2 SVGAGI. The V and J ends lost 5 bases and 4 bases, in that order; junction bases with no gene match: 8.

The chain employs TRBV19 and TRBJ2-7, with 7 bases lining up with TRBD1. The CDR3 runs to 15 residues. With 6 bases clipped from V and 2 bases from J, the junction kept 10 bases outside the gene matches. The germline V gene encodes CDR1 LNHDA and CDR2 SQIVND (reference sequence). Here the CDR3 reads CASRSQGHPAYEQYF. CDR3 DNA: TGTGCCAGTAGATCACAGGGGCACCCCGCCTACGAGCAGTACTTC.

The J gene is TRBJ1-2, the V gene TRBV15, with D maybe TRBD1 (6 bases). Trimming took off 1 base at V and 5 bases at J, with 14 bases between the two ends. CDR3 size: 15 residues. Germline loops: CDR1 LNHNV, CDR2 YYDKDF (reference sequence). The CDR3 region has the DNA TGTGCCACCAGCAGAGGGAGCAGGGGCGGGTATGGCTACACCTTC. Translating gives CATSRGSRGGYGYTF.

The J gene is TRBJ2-7, the V gene TRBV2, with D uncertain. The germline V and J ends were trimmed by 4 bases and 4 bases, with 5 bases remaining between them. The CDR3 runs to 11 residues. Germline V lookup: CDR1 SNHLY, CDR2 FYNNEI. In DNA, the CDR3 is TGTGCCAGCAGTGCTAATTACGAGCAGTACTTC. Translating gives CASSANYEQYF. Full variable domain (missing parts from reference TRBV2 and TRBJ2-7): EPEVTQTPSHQVTQMGQEVILRCVPISNHLYFYWYRQILGQKVEFLVSFYNNEISEKSEIFDDQFSVERPDGSNFTLKIRSTKLEDSAMYFCASSANYEQYFGPGTRLTVT.

The CDR3, as DNA: TGTGCCATCAGGACTATCGGTAGCTCCTACAATGAGCAGTTCTTC. The encoded protein is CAIRTIGSSYNEQFF. The chain combines TRBV10-3 with TRBJ2-1, with D tentatively TRBD2 (5 bases). Germline V lookup: CDR1 ENHRY, CDR2 SYGVKD. CDR3 length equals 15 residues. V dropped 6 bases and J dropped 0 bases, with 12 bases sitting between them.

The chain combines TRBV27 with TRBJ2-1; a weak D match, TRBD2 (5 bases). Germline CDR1 is MNHEY and CDR2 is SMNVEV (reference sequence). The V gene lost 8 bases and the J gene lost 6 bases, with 11 bases spanning the gap. This CDR3 comprises 12 residues. CDR3 amino acids: CASLGMTNEQFF. CDR3 nucleotides: TGTGCCAGCCTCGGGATGACCAATGAGCAGTTCTTC.